The clone carrying this TCR beta chain was detected a few times. What it recognizes is unknown. Trimming pared 5 bases from V and 6 bases from J, leaving 11 bases between. CDR1 and CDR2 from the germline V gene are SGHTA and FQGNSA. The CDR3 is 12 residues long. Time point denoted: persistent/refractory GD, antithyroid drugs over 5 years with positive TRAb. Generation of the TCR library employed RNA extracted from PBMCs. Per American Thyroid Association guidelines, Graves' disease was diagnosed. An endocrinology department located in Xi'an, China, was where the patients came from. This record belongs to a study of regulatory T cells in long-lasting Graves disease. Whole-study context: Persistence in Graves' disease required over 5 years of antithyroid drugs plus positive TSH receptor antibodies. Study-level results: Those with persistent Graves' had less TCR diversity than newly diagnosed patients.

The TCR beta library used iRepertoire HTBI primers with Arm-PCR amplification of CDR3. TCRdb passed the multiplex PCR reads through MiXCR, listing each CDR3 protein once. The sample has 450,000 or so distinct CDR3 sequences, 20% to 25% seen once; the top ten hold 7.8%. The chain has TRBV7-2 and TRBJ2-7; D remains ambiguous. The sequencing here drew on peripheral blood mononuclear cells (PBMCs), taken when the disease was refractory, from a patient treated with antithyroid drugs. This clonotype originated in a female donor with Graves disease. Here the CDR3 DNA reads TGTGCCAGCAGCGGAGCGTTGGCCGAGCAGTACTTC. It is translated as CASSGALAEQYF.